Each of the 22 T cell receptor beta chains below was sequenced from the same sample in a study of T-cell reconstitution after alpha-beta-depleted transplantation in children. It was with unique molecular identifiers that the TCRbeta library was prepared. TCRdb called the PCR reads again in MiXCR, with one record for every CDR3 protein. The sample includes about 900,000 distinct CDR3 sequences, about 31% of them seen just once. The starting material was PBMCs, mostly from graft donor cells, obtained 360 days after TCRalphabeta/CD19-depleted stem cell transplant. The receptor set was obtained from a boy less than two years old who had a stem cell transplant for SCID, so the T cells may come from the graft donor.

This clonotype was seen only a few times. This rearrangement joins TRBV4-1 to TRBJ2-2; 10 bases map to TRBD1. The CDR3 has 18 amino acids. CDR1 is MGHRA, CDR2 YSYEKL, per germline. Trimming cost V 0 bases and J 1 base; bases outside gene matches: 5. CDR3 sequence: CASSQDRRDRGNTGELFF. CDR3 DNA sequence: TGCGCCAGCAGCCAAGATAGGAGGGACAGGGGGAACACCGGGGAGCTGTTTTTT.

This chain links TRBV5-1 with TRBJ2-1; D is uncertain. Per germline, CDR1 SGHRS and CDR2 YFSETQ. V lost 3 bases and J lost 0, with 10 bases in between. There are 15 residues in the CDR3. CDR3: CASSYLLGSYNEQFF. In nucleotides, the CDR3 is TGCGCCAGCAGCTACCTACTGGGCTCCTACAATGAGCAGTTCTTC.

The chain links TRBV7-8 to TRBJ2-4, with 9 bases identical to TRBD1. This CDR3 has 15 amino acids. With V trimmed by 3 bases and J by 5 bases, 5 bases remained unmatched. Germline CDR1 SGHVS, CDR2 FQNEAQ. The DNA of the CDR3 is TGTGCCAGCAGCTTGGTGGGGACAGGGCAAAACATTCAGTACTTC. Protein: CASSLVGTGQNIQYF.

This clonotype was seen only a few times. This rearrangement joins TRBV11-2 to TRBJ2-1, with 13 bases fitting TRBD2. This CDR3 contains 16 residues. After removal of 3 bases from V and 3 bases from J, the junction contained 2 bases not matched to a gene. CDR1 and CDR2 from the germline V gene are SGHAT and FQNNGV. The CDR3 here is CASSFGLAGVYNEQFF. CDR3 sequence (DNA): TGTGCCAGCAGCTTCGGACTAGCGGGAGTCTACAATGAGCAGTTCTTC. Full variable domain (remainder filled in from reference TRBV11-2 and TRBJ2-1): EAGVAQSPRYKIIEKRQSVAFWCNPISGHATLYWYQQILGQGPKLLIQFQNNGVVDDSQLPKDRFSAERLKGVDSTLKIQPAKLEDSAVYLCASSFGLAGVYNEQFFGPGTRLTVL.

DNA of the CDR3: TGTGCCAGCAGCGTAGCCCTCTGGGCAGATACGCAGTATTTT. Translating gives CASSVALWADTQYF. The chain recombines TRBV9 with TRBJ2-3, with D unresolved. V lost 0 bases and J lost 4, with 9 bases in between. The CDR3 is 14 amino acids. The germline CDR1 and CDR2 sequences are SGDLS and YYNGEE. The full variable domain, with the rest looked up from reference TRBV9 and TRBJ2-3, is DSGVTQTPKHLITATGQRVTLRCSPRSGDLSVYWYQQSLDQGLQFLIQYYNGEERAKGNILERFSAQQFPDLHSELNLSSLELGDSALYFCASSVALWADTQYFGPGTRLTVL.

The CDR3 nucleotides read TGCGCCAGCAGCTTGGTTAGGGGCTCCTTCCTCACCGGGGAGCTGTTTTTT. Its protein product is CASSLVRGSFLTGELFF. The V call is TRBV5-1, the J call TRBJ2-2; weak D call: TRBD1 (5 bases). The CDR3 runs to 17 residues. Looked up from germline, CDR1 is SGHRS and CDR2 is YFSETQ. Trimming removed 0 bases from V and 4 bases from J, with 16 bases in between.

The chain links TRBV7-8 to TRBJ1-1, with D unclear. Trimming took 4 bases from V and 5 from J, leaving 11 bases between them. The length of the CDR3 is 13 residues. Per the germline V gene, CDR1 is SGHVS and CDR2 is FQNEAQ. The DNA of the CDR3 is TGTGCCAGCAGCTCCCTGGAGGGAACTGAAGCTTTCTTT. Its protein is CASSSLEGTEAFF.

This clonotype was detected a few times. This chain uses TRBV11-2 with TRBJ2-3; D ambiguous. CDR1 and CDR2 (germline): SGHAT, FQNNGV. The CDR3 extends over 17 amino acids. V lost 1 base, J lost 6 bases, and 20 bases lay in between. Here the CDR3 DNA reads TGTGCCAGCAGCTTAGTACCCCGGAAGACTTTTACCGATACGCAGTATTTT. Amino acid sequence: CASSLVPRKTFTDTQYF. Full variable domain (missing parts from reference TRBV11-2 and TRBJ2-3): EAGVAQSPRYKIIEKRQSVAFWCNPISGHATLYWYQQILGQGPKLLIQFQNNGVVDDSQLPKDRFSAERLKGVDSTLKIQPAKLEDSAVYLCASSLVPRKTFTDTQYFGPGTRLTVL.

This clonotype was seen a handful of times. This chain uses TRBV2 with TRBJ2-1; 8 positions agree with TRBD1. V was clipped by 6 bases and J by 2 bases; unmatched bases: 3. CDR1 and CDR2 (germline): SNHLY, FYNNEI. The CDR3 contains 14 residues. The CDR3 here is CASRLGQAYNEQFF. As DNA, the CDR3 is TGTGCCAGCAGATTGGGACAGGCCTACAATGAGCAGTTCTTC.

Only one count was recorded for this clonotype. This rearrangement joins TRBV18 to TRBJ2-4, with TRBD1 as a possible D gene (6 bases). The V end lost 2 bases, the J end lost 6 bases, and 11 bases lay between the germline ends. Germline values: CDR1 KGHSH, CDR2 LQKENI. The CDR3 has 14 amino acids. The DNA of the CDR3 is TGTGCCAGCTCACCAGGGGGCGCAGGAAACATTCAGTACTTC. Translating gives CASSPGGAGNIQYF.

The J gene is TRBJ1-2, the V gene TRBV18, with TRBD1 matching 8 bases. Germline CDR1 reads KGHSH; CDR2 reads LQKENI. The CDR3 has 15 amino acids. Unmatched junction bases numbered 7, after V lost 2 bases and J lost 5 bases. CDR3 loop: CASSPARTGMYGYTF. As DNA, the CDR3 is TGTGCCAGCTCACCAGCCCGGACAGGGATGTATGGCTACACCTTC.

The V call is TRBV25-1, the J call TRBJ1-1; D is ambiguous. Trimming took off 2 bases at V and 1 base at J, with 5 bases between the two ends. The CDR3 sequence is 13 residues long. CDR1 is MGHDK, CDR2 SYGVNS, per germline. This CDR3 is CASSERKNTEAFF. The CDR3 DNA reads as TGTGCCAGCAGTGAACGGAAGAACACTGAAGCTTTCTTT.

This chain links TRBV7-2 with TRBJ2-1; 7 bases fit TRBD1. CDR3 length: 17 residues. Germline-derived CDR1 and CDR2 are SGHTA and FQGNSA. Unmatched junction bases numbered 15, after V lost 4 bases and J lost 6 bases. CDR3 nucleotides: TGTGCCAGCAGCTCGGGCTGGGGGACAGCTACCACCAATGAGCAGTTCTTC. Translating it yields CASSSGWGTATTNEQFF.

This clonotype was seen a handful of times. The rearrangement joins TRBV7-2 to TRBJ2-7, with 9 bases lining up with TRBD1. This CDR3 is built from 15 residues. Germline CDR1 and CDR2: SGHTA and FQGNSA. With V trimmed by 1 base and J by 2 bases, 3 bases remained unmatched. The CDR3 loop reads CASSLDRGLAYEQYF. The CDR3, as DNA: TGTGCCAGCAGCTTAGACAGGGGGCTCGCCTACGAGCAGTACTTC.

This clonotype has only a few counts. CDR3 sequence: CSVEGPYTEAFF. The CDR3 nucleotides read TGCAGCGTTGAAGGCCCGTACACTGAAGCTTTCTTT. The J gene is TRBJ1-1, the V gene TRBV29-1; D not certain. Trimming pared 1 base from V and 3 bases from J, leaving 6 bases between. This CDR3 has 12 amino acids. The germline CDR1 and CDR2 sequences are SQVTM and ANQGSEA.

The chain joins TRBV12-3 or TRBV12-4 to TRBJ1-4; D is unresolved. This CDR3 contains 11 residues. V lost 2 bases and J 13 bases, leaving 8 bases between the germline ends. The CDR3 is CASSLYGGLFF. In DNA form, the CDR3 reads TGTGCCAGCAGTTTATACGGAGGACTGTTTTTT.

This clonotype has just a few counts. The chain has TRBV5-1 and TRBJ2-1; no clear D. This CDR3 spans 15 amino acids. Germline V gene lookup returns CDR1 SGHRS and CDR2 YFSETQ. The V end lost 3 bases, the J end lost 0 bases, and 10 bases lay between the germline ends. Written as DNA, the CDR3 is TGCGCCAGCAGCTCCTCCATAAGCTCCTACAATGAGCAGTTCTTC. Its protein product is CASSSSISSYNEQFF.

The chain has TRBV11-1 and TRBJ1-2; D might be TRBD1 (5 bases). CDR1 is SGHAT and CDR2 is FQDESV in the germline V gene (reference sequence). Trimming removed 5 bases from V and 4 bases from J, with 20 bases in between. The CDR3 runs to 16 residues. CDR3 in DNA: TGTGCCAGCAGCCCGTCGAAGGGGTCCTTTTTCTATGGCTACACCTTC. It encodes CASSPSKGSFFYGYTF.

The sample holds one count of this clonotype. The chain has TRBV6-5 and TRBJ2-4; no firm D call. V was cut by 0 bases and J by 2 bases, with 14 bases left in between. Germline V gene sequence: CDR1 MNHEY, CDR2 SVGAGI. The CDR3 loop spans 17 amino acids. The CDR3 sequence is CASSYSRPTWTKNIQYF. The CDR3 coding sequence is TGTGCCAGCAGTTACTCAAGGCCGACATGGACCAAAAACATTCAGTACTTC.

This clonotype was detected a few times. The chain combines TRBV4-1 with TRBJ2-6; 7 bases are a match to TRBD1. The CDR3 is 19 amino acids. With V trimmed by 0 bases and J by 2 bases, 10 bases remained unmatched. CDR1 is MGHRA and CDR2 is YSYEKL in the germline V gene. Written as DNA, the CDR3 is TGCGCCAGCAGCCAAGATACGAGACAGGGAAGGACTGGGGCCAACGTCCTGACTTTC. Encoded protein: CASSQDTRQGRTGANVLTF.

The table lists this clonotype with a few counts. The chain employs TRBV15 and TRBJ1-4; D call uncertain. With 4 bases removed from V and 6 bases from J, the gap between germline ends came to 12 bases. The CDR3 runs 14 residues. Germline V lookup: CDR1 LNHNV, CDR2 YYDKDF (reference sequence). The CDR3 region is CATSTGPRDEKLFF. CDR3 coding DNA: TGTGCCACCAGCACCGGACCGAGGGATGAAAAACTGTTTTTT.

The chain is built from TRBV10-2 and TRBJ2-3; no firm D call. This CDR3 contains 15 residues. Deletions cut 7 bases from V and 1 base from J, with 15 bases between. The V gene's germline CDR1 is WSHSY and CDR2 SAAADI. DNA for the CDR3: TGCGCCAGCACGGACCTCGTGTTGGGCACAGATACGCAGTATTTT. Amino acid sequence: CASTDLVLGTDTQYF.